These T cell receptor beta chains were read from a single sample in a study of blood T cell repertoires in COVID-19. The assay was immunoSEQ multiplex PCR, and TCRdb's table has in-frame clones only and misses some. The sample includes approximately 38,000 clones, roughly 87% of them seen just once. The sequencing input was peripheral blood. These TCRs come from a human donor in a cohort sampled during active COVID-19. Both conserved end residues are part of each CDR3.

V: TRBV29-1; J: TRBJ2-7; CDR3: CSVRPGTSGSFDEQYF
V: TRBV6-5; J: TRBJ1-4; CDR3: CASSYSQGNEKLFF
V: TRBV5-1; J: TRBJ1-1; CDR3: CASSPGKDTEAFF
V: TRBV6-5; J: TRBJ2-4; CDR3: CASRGAGAGNIQYF
V: TRBV2; J: TRBJ2-7; CDR3: CASSEARQGQYF
V: TRBV5-4; J: TRBJ2-7; CDR3: CASSPGHLGSYEQYF
V: TRBV7-2; J: TRBJ2-7; CDR3: CASSFRTGGYEQYF
V: TRBV7-9; J: TRBJ2-2; CDR3: CASSRRVQADTGELFF
V: TRBV7-8; J: TRBJ2-1; CDR3: CASSSGRGRTNEQFF
V: TRBV30; J: TRBJ1-5; CDR3: CAWSPTRGLSNQPQHF
V: TRBV7-6; J: TRBJ2-2; CDR3: CASTRWQGNTGELFF
V: TRBV3-1/TRBV3-2; J: TRBJ2-5; CDR3: CASSQDTYQTQYF
V: TRBV6-1; J: TRBJ1-2; CDR3: CASSDGQGGYGYTF
V: TRBV5-1; J: TRBJ2-7; CDR3: CASSSPGSYEQYF
V: TRBV6-5; J: TRBJ1-5; CDR3: CASILSGNQPQHF
V: TRBV9; J: TRBJ1-1; CDR3: CASSLGGLDTEAFF
V: TRBV12-3/TRBV12-4; J: TRBJ2-1; CDR3: CASSVGEINEQFF
V: TRBV18; J: TRBJ2-7; CDR3: CASSPGLAGVGYEQYF
V: TRBV29-1; J: TRBJ2-7; CDR3: CSVETSASYEQYF
V: TRBV28; J: TRBJ2-1; CDR3: CASSLWGAGGYNEQFF
V: TRBV5-4; J: TRBJ1-1; CDR3: CASSTGQARVNTEAFF
V: TRBV11-3; J: TRBJ2-3; CDR3: CASSFGGYDTQYF
V: TRBV30; J: TRBJ1-4; CDR3: CAWGQGRTNEKLFF